A single sample is the source of the 9 T cell receptor beta chains below, sequenced in a study of T cells after yellow fever vaccination. TCRdb called the 5' RACE reads again in MiXCR, with one record for every CDR3 protein. The sample has some 550,000 distinct CDR3 sequences; over 15% are singletons. Sequencing was performed on PBMCs, taken 15 days after the yellow fever booster vaccination. These receptors originate from a man aged 25-45 years who received the YFV17D yellow fever vaccine.

This clonotype was counted only a few times. The chain joins TRBV6-1 to TRBJ2-7, with TRBD1 matching 10 bases. The CDR3 is 14 residues long. CDR1 is MNHNS and CDR2 is SASEGT in the germline V gene. The J segment lost 4 bases and the V segment lost 7 bases, leaving 7 bases of the junction unmatched. CDR3 residues: CASTLDRGRYEQYF. The CDR3 bases are TGTGCCAGCACCCTGGACAGGGGGAGGTACGAGCAGTACTTC.

This clonotype was counted many times. V gene TRBV18 combines with J gene TRBJ1-6; D might be TRBD1 (5 bases). V dropped 6 bases and J dropped 7 bases, with 16 bases sitting between them. The CDR3 is 15 residues long. CDR1 is KGHSH, CDR2 LQKENI, per germline. CDR3 in DNA: TGTGCCAGCTCCCCCTTGGCGGGACGCAATTCACCCCTCCACTTT. Translation: CASSPLAGRNSPLHF.

This clonotype was detected a few times. The genes are TRBV27 and TRBJ2-3; TRBD2 matches 11 bases. Germline CDR1 reads MNHEY; CDR2 reads SMNVEV (reference sequence). With 2 bases clipped from V and 3 bases from J, the junction kept 7 bases outside the gene matches. This CDR3 contains 17 residues. The DNA for the CDR3 is TGTGCCAGCAGTTTACTCTCTAGCGGGAGGATAACAGATACGCAGTATTTT. Translated: CASSLLSSGRITDTQYF.

This chain joins TRBV18 and TRBJ2-4, with D possibly TRBD1 on 5 matching bases. This CDR3 is 16 amino acids long. V was clipped by 2 bases and J by 0 bases, with 11 bases between them. The V gene's germline CDR1 is KGHSH and CDR2 LQKENI. CDR3 DNA sequence: TGTGCCAGCTCACCAACTGGGGCTCTAGCCAAAAACATTCAGTACTTC. It yields the protein CASSPTGALAKNIQYF.

The V call is TRBV5-1, the J call TRBJ1-2; 9 bases map to TRBD1. CDR3 length equals 15 residues. The V and J ends lost 5 bases and 8 bases, in that order; junction bases with no gene match: 13. Germline-derived CDR1 and CDR2 are SGHRS and YFSETQ. CDR3 amino acids: CASRTPGQGIGGYTF. The CDR3, as DNA: TGCGCCAGCAGGACCCCGGGACAGGGAATCGGCGGCTACACCTTC.

A few counts support this clonotype. The chain employs TRBV28 and TRBJ2-2, with D tentatively TRBD1 (5 bases). The CDR3 has 15 amino acids. Trimming took 2 bases from V and 4 from J, leaving 11 bases between them. In germline, CDR1 is MDHEN, CDR2 SYDVKM. The CDR3 reads CASSLGRVGTGELFF. The CDR3 region has the DNA TGTGCCAGCAGTTTAGGCAGGGTTGGCACCGGGGAGCTGTTTTTT.

This rearrangement joins TRBV7-2 to TRBJ2-7, with 7 bases aligning to TRBD2. V shed 4 bases, J shed 2 bases, and the junction held 11 bases outside the gene matches. The CDR3 consists of 16 residues. Germline values: CDR1 SGHTA, CDR2 FQGNSA. The CDR3 here is CASSYLRGSSAYEQYF. The CDR3 region has the DNA TGTGCCAGCAGCTACCTCCGCGGGAGTTCCGCCTACGAGCAGTACTTC.

This chain joins TRBV7-2 and TRBJ2-3; D possibly corresponds to TRBD1 (7 bases). There are 16 residues in the CDR3. CDR1 SGHTA and CDR2 FQGNSA come from the germline V gene. With 4 bases removed from V and 6 bases from J, the gap between germline ends came to 20 bases. CDR3 loop: CASSSQGGVSWDTQYF. The CDR3 DNA is TGTGCCAGCAGCTCCCAGGGGGGAGTTAGTTGGGATACGCAGTATTTT.

This clonotype has a handful of counts. The rearrangement uses TRBV28 and TRBJ2-3, with 8 bases fitting TRBD2. The J segment lost 10 bases and the V segment lost 1 base, leaving 1 base of the junction unmatched. CDR1 and CDR2 from the germline V gene are MDHEN and SYDVKM. The CDR3 is made up of 12 amino acids. The DNA of the CDR3 is TGTGCCAGCAGTTTATCCGGGGGGGCGCAGTATTTT. Translating gives CASSLSGGAQYF.